This TCR beta chain was captured by sequencing in a study of blood T cell repertoires in COVID-19. Methods used by the authors: Amplified reference gene primers provided the basis for estimating nucleated cell counts. Produced via immunoSEQ multiplex PCR; TCRdb's table is partial and in-frame only. Clone size and V and J calls were adopted from that table, with D and trimming inferred from the DNA. Among around 250,000 clones, roughly 86% were seen once, and the ten largest hold approximately 7%. V gave up 0 bases and J gave up 4 bases, with 13 bases separating them. Germline CDR1 and CDR2: SGHKS and YYEKEE (reference sequence). The CDR3 runs to 15 residues.

The V call is TRBV5-5, the J call TRBJ1-1; D uncertain. The sequence was collected from a woman in her 70s with active or convalescent COVID-19. Sequenced sample: peripheral blood. The CDR3 region is CASSLVLNGGTEAFF. DNA of the CDR3: TGTGCCAGCAGCTTGGTGCTAAATGGAGGCACTGAAGCTTTCTTT.